This TCR beta chain was retrieved from a study of CD8+ T cells in alopecia areata. General study points: In scalp, tofacitinib significantly decreased clonality and expanded CD8+ clones among the top 100. Lesional tissue from the scalp (especially in alopecia totalis/universalis) showed higher clonality than normal scalp. The study found TCR sharing across patients less clear than in mice, possibly for HLA reasons.

Treatment in this sample: oral pan-JAK inhibitor, 5-10 mg twice daily. The ends were cut back, 3 bases at V and 7 bases at J, with 24 bases in the middle. CDR1 and CDR2 (germline): GTSNPN, SVGIG (reference sequence). This CDR3 has 16 residues. Note on this clone: Its specificity is unknown.

RNA, once extracted, was reverse transcribed into cDNA for use as the sequencing template. Profiled with immunoSEQ multiplex PCR; TCRdb holds only in-frame clones, not every one. Of more than 150,000 clones in the sample, more than 55% were seen once. The rearrangement joins TRBV30 to TRBJ1-2; a possible D gene is TRBD1 (5 bases). The TCR comes from a human donor with alopecia areata. Source: CD4+ T cells sorted from blood, taken at week 4, from a patient treated with tofacitinib. CDR3 residues: CAWSAPRPQRDFGYTF. Here the CDR3 DNA reads TGTGCCTGGAGCGCTCCACGCCCACAACGGGACTTTGGCTACACCTTC.